This T cell receptor beta chain originates from a study of control samples from healthy donors and cancer patients. The germline V and J ends were trimmed by 3 bases and 3 bases, with 12 bases remaining between them. Germline V gene data show CDR1 as KGHSH and CDR2 as LQKENI. This CDR3 spans 14 amino acids. Here immunoSEQ multiplex PCR was the method, and the copy in TCRdb shows in-frame clones only, minus some. The profile shows roughly 160,000 clones, 96% of them singletons. This TCR came from a woman aged 25 to 39 in good health. The sample taken for sequencing was blood. The chain combines TRBV18 with TRBJ2-7; D unclear. The CDR3 spells CASSPRLVNYEQYF. DNA of the CDR3: TGTGCCAGCTCACCCCGACTGGTTAACTACGAGCAGTACTTC. The full variable domain, rest sourced from reference TRBV18 and TRBJ2-7, is NAGVMQNPRHLVRRRGQEARLRCSPMKGHSHVYWYRQLPEEGLKFMVYLQKENIIDESGMPKERFSAEFPKEGPSILRIQQVVRGDSAAYFCASSPRLVNYEQYFGPGTRLTVT.